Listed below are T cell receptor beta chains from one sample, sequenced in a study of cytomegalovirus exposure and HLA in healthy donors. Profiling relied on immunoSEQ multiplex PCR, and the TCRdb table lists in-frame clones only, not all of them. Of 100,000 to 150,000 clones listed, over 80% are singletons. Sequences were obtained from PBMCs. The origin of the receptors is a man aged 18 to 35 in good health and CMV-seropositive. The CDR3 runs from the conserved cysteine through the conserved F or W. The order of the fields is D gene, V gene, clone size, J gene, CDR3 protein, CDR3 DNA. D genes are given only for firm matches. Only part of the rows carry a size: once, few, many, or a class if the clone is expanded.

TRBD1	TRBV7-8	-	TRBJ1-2	CASTLMTGTNYGYTF	TGTGCCAGCACCTTAATGACAGGGACAAACTATGGCTACACCTTC
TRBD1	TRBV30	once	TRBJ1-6	CAWSGTGVGNSPLHF	TGTGCCTGGAGTGGAACAGGGGTAGGTAATTCACCCCTCCACTTT
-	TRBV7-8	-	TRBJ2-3	CASSDSGLTDTQYF	TGTGCCAGCAGCGATAGTGGGCTCACAGATACGCAGTATTTT
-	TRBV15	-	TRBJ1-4	CATQAALEKLFF	TGTGCCACACAGGCAGCGCTCGAAAAACTGTTTTTT
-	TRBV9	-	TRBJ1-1	CASSASGTQLTEAFF	TGTGCCAGCAGCGCCTCCGGGACACAGCTCACTGAAGCTTTCTTT
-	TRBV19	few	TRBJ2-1	CASSTGSSYNEQFF	TGTGCCAGTAGTACCGGGAGCTCCTACAATGAGCAGTTCTTC
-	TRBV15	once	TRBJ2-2	CATSRGGAGELFF	TGTGCCACCAGCAGAGGGGGGGCCGGGGAGCTGTTTTTT
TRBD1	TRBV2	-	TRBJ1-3	CASGMGQNLNTIYF	TGTGCCAGCGGCATGGGACAGAACTTAAACACCATATATTTT
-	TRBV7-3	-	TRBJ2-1	CASSFSGSNEQFF	TGTGCCAGCAGCTTTTCGGGAAGCAATGAGCAGTTCTTC
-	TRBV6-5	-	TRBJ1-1	CASSYSTFTNTEAFF	TGTGCCAGCAGTTACTCTACTTTCACGAACACTGAAGCTTTCTTT
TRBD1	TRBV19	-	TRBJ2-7	CASSMGQGGSYEQYF	TGTGCCAGTAGTATGGGACAGGGGGGCTCCTACGAGCAGTACTTC
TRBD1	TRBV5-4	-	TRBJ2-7	CASSLGPRGQGPSYEQYF	TGTGCCAGCAGCTTAGGGCCCAGGGGACAGGGGCCCTCCTACGAGCAGTACTTC
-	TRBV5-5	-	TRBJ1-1	CASSLGGATEAFF	TGTGCCAGCAGCTTGGGGGGCGCCACTGAAGCTTTCTTT
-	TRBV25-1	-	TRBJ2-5	CASSRQGLQETQYF	TGTGCCAGCAGCCGTCAGGGACTGCAAGAGACCCAGTACTTC
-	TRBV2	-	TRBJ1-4	CASGVGGEANEKLFF	TGTGCCAGCGGGGTCGGTGGGGAGGCTAATGAAAAACTGTTTTTT
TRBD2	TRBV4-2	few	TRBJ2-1	CASSPGTSGGNEQFF	TGTGCCAGCAGCCCCGGGACTAGCGGGGGTAATGAGCAGTTCTTC
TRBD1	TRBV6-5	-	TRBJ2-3	CASSYGTGGNGDTQYF	TGTGCCAGCAGTTACGGGACAGGGGGTAATGGAGATACGCAGTATTTT
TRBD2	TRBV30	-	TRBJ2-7	CAWTGGYEQYF	TGTGCCTGGACGGGGGGCTACGAGCAGTACTTC
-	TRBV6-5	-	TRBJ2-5	CASSYESSHQETQYF	TGTGCCAGCAGTTACGAGAGTTCCCACCAAGAGACCCAGTACTTC
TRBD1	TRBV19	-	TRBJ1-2	CASSIDSRGRYGYTF	TGTGCCAGTAGTATAGATTCCAGGGGGAGGTATGGCTACACCTTC